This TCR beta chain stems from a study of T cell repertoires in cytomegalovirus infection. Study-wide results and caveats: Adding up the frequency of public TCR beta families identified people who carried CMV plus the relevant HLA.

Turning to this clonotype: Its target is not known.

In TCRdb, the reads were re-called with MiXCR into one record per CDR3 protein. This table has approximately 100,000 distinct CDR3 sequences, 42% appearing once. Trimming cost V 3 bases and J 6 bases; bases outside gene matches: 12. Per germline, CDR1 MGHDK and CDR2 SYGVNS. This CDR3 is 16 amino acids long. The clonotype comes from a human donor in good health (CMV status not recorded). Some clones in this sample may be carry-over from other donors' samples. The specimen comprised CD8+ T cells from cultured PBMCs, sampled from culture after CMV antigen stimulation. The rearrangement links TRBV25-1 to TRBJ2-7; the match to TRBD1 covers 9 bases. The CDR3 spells CASSDISTGGRREQYF. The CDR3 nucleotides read TGTGCCAGCAGTGACATATCTACAGGGGGCCGTCGCGAGCAGTACTTC.